The 13 T cell receptor beta chains given below trace back to one sample, sequenced in a study of CXCR3-negative and CXCR3-positive naive CD8 T cells. Study observations and caveats: A higher hydrophobicity marked the TRB CDR3s of CXCR3-positive naive cells versus CXCR3-negative naive cells.

The antigens these receptors bind are not known. The TRB cDNA libraries were prepared by 5' RACE with UMI labels. From its re-call of the 5' RACE reads, TCRdb lists each CDR3 protein once, without DNA. This table holds about 70,000 distinct CDR3 sequences. Sequencing used naive CXCR3+ CD8+ T cells from blood. Subset described: CD45RO-CCR7+CD27+CD95- naive CD8+ T cells expressing CXCR3 (TNR3+). The receptors here all came from a human donor in good health. Some clones in this sample may be carry-over from other donors' samples.

The rearrangement uses TRBV28 and TRBJ2-7; the D call from TCRdb, TRBD2, cannot be confirmed without DNA. CDR1 is MDHEN, CDR2 SYDVKM, per germline. The CDR3 extends over 15 amino acids. The CDR3 loop reads CASSFRGPGFYEQYF.

V is TRBV7-9 and J is TRBJ2-1. The CDR3 length is 16 residues. The germline gives CDR1 SEHNR, CDR2 FQNEAQ (reference sequence). CDR3 sequence: CASSLALENSYNEQFF.

The chain couples TRBV5-1 to TRBJ1-2; TCRdb selects TRBD1, and the lack of DNA leaves this call unchecked. Germline CDR1 is SGHRS and CDR2 is YFSETQ. The CDR3 is 15 amino acids. CDR3: CASSFRQDPNYGYTF.

The chain couples TRBV12-3 or TRBV12-4 to TRBJ2-3; no DNA is available, so the TRBD1 call from TCRdb remains unchecked. The CDR3 covers 15 residues. CDR3 region: CASSPEQDPGDTQYF.

This clonotype is labeled medium-sized (0.01 to 0.1%) based on frequency. The chain links TRBV6-1 to TRBJ2-7. CDR1 is MNHNS, CDR2 SASEGT, per germline. This CDR3 contains 11 residues. CDR3 region: CASIGIYEQYF.

CDR3 sequence: CATAGASSYNEQFF. The chain recombines TRBV19 with TRBJ2-1; the TCRdb call, TRBD1, lacks DNA for checking. The CDR3 spans 14 residues. The germline V gene encodes CDR1 LNHDA and CDR2 SQIVND (reference sequence).

The gene calls are TRBV9 and TRBJ2-3. The length of the CDR3 is 13 residues. Germline CDR1 reads SGDLS; CDR2 reads YYNGEE. This CDR3 reads CASSVAGTDTQYF.

This chain uses TRBV28 with TRBJ2-3; the D gene TCRdb calls, TRBD2, cannot be checked with no DNA. Germline V gene lookup returns CDR1 MDHEN and CDR2 SYDVKM. The CDR3 contains 18 residues. The CDR3 spells CASSALAGTSGAVDTQYF. Complete variable domain (other parts from reference TRBV28 and TRBJ2-3): DVKVTQSSRYLVKRTGEKVFLECVQDMDHENMFWYRQDPGLGLRLIYFSYDVKMKEKGDIPEGYSVSREKKERFSLILESASTNQTSMYLCASSALAGTSGAVDTQYFGPGTRLTVL.

The V gene is TRBV27, the J gene TRBJ2-5. This CDR3 region has 13 residues. CDR1 is MNHEY and CDR2 is SMNVEV in the germline V gene (reference sequence). CDR3 residues: CASSLGLQETQYF.

The chain recombines TRBV7-9 with TRBJ2-1. Germline lookup yields CDR1 SEHNR and CDR2 FQNEAQ (reference sequence). The CDR3 extends over 15 amino acids. Here the CDR3 reads CASSYQALTYNEQFF.

The chain has TRBV13 and TRBJ1-1. The CDR3 contains 15 residues. From germline, CDR1 is PRHDT and CDR2 FYEKMQ (reference sequence). This CDR3 reads CASSSTRSGNTEAFF.

The V gene is TRBV7-3, the J gene TRBJ2-7; TCRdb names TRBD2, which stays unverified in the absence of DNA. This CDR3 is 19 amino acids long. Germline V CDR1 and CDR2: SGHTA, FQGTGA. CDR3 residues: CASSPMGLAGGYHSYEQYF. The variable domain in full, completed from reference TRBV7-3 and TRBJ2-7, reads GAGVSQTPSNKVTEKGKYVELRCDPISGHTALYWYRQSLGQGPEFLIYFQGTGAADDSGLPNDRFFAVRPEGSVSTLKIQRTERGDSAVYLCASSPMGLAGGYHSYEQYFGPGTRLTVT.

The chain recombines TRBV14 with TRBJ1-1; without DNA, the TCRdb call of TRBD1 cannot be checked. This CDR3 comprises 15 residues. CDR1 is SGHDN and CDR2 is FVKESK in the germline V gene. Here the CDR3 reads CASSQGVLWNTEAFF.